This T cell receptor (beta chain) derives from a study of cytomegalovirus exposure and HLA in healthy donors. Findings and caveats of the study: Indistinguishable V segments, including TRBV6-2 and TRBV6-3, were excluded. In an earlier analysis, productive rearrangement rates for most beta V segments clustered near 87% or 30%. Later analysis reportedly placed an Asian-associated ancestry cluster below the approximately 680-donor mean in N-insertions.

A remark on this clone: Its matching antigen is unknown.

PCR amplification relied on 60 Vbeta primers (plus 13 Jbeta primers). Measured with immunoSEQ multiplex PCR; TCRdb has only the in-frame clones, and not every one. The sample gives about 210,000 clones, about four fifths of which show up once; 6% is in the top ten. Germline CDR1 MNHEY, CDR2 SVGAGI. This CDR3 region has 15 residues. V was shortened by 2 bases and J by 0 bases, with 5 bases between the two germline ends. The clonotype was recovered from a man aged 40-49 years in good health and CMV-seropositive. What was sequenced was PBMCs. V gene TRBV6-5 combines with J gene TRBJ2-6; D gene ambiguous. CDR3 sequence reads: CASSYRPSGANVLTF. As DNA, the CDR3 is TGTGCCAGCAGTTACCGTCCCTCTGGGGCCAACGTCCTGACTTTC.